The T cell receptor (beta chain) under discussion was sequenced for a study of blood T cell repertoires in COVID-19. Study information: Researchers got acute and convalescent COVID-19 samples from the United States, Italy and Spain. The cDNA or gDNA used as material had been derived from T cells, B-cell-depleted T cells, or PBMCs.

Trimming stripped 5 bases from V and 1 base from J, with 9 bases between. Germline-derived CDR1 and CDR2 are SQVTM and ANQGSEA. The CDR3 sequence is 12 residues long. In the original processing: Researchers report that nucleated cell counts were estimated from reference gene primer amplification. Measured with immunoSEQ multiplex PCR; TCRdb has only the in-frame clones, and not every one. The V and J calls and clone size were taken over from that table, and D and trimming were inferred from the DNA. The sample lists some 130,000 clones; around 82% were seen once. Sequencing was performed on peripheral blood. The receptor was isolated from a woman in her twenties or thirties who had recovered from COVID-19. The gene calls are TRBV29-1 and TRBJ2-7; tentative D call: TRBD2 (5 bases). The CDR3 protein is CSVRTASYEQYF. The CDR3 DNA is TGCAGCGTTCGGACTGCATCCTACGAGCAGTACTTC.